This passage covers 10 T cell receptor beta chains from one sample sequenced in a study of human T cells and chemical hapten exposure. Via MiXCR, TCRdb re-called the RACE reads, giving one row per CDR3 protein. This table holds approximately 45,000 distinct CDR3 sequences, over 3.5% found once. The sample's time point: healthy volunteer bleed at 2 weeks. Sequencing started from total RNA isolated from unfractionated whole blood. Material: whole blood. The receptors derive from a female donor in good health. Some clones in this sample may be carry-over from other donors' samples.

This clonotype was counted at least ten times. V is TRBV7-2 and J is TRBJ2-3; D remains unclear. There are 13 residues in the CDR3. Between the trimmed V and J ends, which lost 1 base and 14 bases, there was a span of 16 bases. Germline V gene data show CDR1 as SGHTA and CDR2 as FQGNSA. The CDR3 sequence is CASSLGPRTEWYF. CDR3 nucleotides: TGTGCCAGCAGCTTAGGCCCCCGAACCGAGTGGTATTTT.

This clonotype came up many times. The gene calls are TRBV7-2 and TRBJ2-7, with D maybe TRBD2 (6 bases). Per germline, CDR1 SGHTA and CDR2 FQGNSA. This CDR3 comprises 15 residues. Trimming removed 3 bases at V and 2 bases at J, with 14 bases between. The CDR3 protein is CASSFSGSGAYEQYF. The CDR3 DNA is TGTGCCAGCAGCTTTTCCGGATCGGGGGCCTACGAGCAGTACTTC. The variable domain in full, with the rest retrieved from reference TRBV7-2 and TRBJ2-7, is GAGVSQSPSNKVTEKGKDVELRCDPISGHTALYWYRQSLGQGLEFLIYFQGNSAPDKSGLPSDRFSAERTGGSVSTLTIQRTQQEDSAVYLCASSFSGSGAYEQYFGPGTRLTVT.

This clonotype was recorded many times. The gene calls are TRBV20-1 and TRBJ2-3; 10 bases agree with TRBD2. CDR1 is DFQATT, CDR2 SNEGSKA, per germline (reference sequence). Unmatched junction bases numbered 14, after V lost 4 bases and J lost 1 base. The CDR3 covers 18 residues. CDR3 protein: CSAMGSSGGLLGTDTQYF. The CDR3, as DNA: TGCAGTGCTATGGGGTCTAGCGGGGGCCTGTTGGGCACAGATACGCAGTATTTT.

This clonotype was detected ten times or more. This CDR3 is CASSPTGFNYGYTF. DNA of the CDR3: TGTGCCAGCAGCCCAACAGGGTTTAACTATGGCTACACCTTC. The gene calls are TRBV7-9 and TRBJ1-2; D may be TRBD1 (6 bases). V was pared by 5 bases and J by 1 base, with 11 bases between. The CDR3 sequence is 14 residues long. Germline values: CDR1 SEHNR, CDR2 FQNEAQ (reference sequence).

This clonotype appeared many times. Here the CDR3 reads CASSLLDIQETQYF. The CDR3 nucleotides are TGCGCCAGCAGCTTGTTGGACATCCAAGAGACCCAGTACTTC. The chain combines TRBV5-1 with TRBJ2-5, with a tentative D call TRBD1 (5 bases). Germline V lookup: CDR1 SGHRS, CDR2 YFSETQ. With 1 base removed from V and 1 base from J, the gap between germline ends came to 8 bases. This CDR3 spans 14 amino acids.

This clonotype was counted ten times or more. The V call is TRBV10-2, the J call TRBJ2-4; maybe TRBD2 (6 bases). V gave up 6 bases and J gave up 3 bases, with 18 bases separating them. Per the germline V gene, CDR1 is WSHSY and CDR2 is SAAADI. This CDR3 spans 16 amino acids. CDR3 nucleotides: TGCGCCAGCAGGGACGGGACTGGACTCTTCAAAAACATTCAGTACTTC. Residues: CASRDGTGLFKNIQYF.

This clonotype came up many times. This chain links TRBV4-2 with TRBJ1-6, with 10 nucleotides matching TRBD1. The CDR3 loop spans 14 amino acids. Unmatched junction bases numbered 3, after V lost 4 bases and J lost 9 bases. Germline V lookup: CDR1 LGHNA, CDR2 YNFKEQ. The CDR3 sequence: CASSPDRGLSPLHF. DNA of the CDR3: TGTGCCAGCAGCCCAGACAGGGGGCTTTCACCCCTCCACTTT.

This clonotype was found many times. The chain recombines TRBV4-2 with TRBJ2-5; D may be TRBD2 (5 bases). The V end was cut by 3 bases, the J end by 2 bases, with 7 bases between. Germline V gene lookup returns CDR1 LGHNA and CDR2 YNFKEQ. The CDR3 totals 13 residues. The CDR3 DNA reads TGTGCCAGCAGCCAGGGGAGTCAAGAGACCCAGTACTTC. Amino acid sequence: CASSQGSQETQYF.

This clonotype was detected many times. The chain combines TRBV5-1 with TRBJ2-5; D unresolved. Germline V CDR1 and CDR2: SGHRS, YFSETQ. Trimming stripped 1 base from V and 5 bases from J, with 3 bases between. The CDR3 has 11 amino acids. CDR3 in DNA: TGCGCCAGCAGCTTGCAGGAGACCCAGTACTTC. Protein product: CASSLQETQYF.

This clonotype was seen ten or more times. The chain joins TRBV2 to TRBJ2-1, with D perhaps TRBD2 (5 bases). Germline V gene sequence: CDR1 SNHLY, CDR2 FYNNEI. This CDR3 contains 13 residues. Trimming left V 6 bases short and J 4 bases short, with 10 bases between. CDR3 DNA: TGTGCCAGCAGGGAGAGGGTTTACAATGAGCAGTTCTTC. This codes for CASRERVYNEQFF.